Below are 11 T cell receptor beta chains sequenced from a single sample in a study of blood T cells in healthy people across ages. PCR was performed a second time for about 6 to 12 cycles using a sample-barcoded 5' primer and a J-beta primer mix. A single record per CDR3 protein comes from TCRdb applying MiXCR to the 5' RACE reads. The table includes just under 900,000 distinct CDR3 sequences, roughly 26% detected once. Sequenced input: blood. The origin of the receptors is a woman older than 75 in good health.

This clonotype was recorded many times. This chain's CDR3 is CASSQDGGRSSYNEQFF. The CDR3 DNA is TGTGCCAGCAGCCAGGATGGGGGGCGTAGCTCCTACAATGAGCAGTTCTTC. The chain joins TRBV4-2 to TRBJ2-1; possibly TRBD1 or TRBD2 for D (6 bases each). The CDR3 is made up of 17 amino acids. V lost 3 bases and J 0 bases, leaving 15 bases between the germline ends. The germline V gene encodes CDR1 LGHNA and CDR2 YNFKEQ.

This clonotype was found many times. The V gene is TRBV29-1, the J gene TRBJ2-7; a weak D match, TRBD2 (6 bases). The V end was cut by 0 bases, the J end by 6 bases, with 9 bases between. The length of the CDR3 is 12 residues. Germline-derived CDR1 and CDR2 are SQVTM and ANQGSEA. The CDR3 region has the DNA TGCAGCGTTGAAGATGGGGGGACCGAGCAGTACTTC. It is translated as CSVEDGGTEQYF.

Details on this clonotype: A much larger clone differs by one base, so this may be a read error. The genes are TRBV6-5 and TRBJ2-5; D is perhaps TRBD2 (7 bases). This CDR3 region has 16 residues. V lost 4 bases to trimming and J lost 4 bases, with 19 bases between them. Germline V lookup: CDR1 MNHEY, CDR2 SVGAGI. The CDR3 sequence: CASSLKGGGLRETQYF. CDR3 nucleotides: TGTGCCAGCAGTTTAAAGGGGGGGGGGCTTAGAGAGACCCAGTACTTC.

This clonotype was detected many times. CDR3 sequence reads: CASSYSGGKYEQYF. The CDR3 nucleotides read TGTGCCAGCAGCTACTCAGGGGGGAAATACGAGCAGTACTTC. The chain employs TRBV5-5 and TRBJ2-7, with a possible D match to TRBD1 (7 bases). V gave up 3 bases and J gave up 4 bases, with 14 bases separating them. The CDR3 has 14 amino acids. Germline lookup yields CDR1 SGHKS and CDR2 YYEKEE (reference sequence).

The chain has TRBV13 and TRBJ2-5; D is undetermined. This CDR3 is 15 amino acids long. Germline loops: CDR1 PRHDT, CDR2 FYEKMQ (reference sequence). V shed 5 bases and J shed 0 bases, with 13 bases lying between them. The CDR3 nucleotides are TGTGCCAGCAGCACACGTCACTGGTACCAAGAGACCCAGTACTTC. As protein: CASSTRHWYQETQYF.

In regard to this clonotype: Just one base apart from a much larger clone, this may be a read error. V and J are TRBV11-2 and TRBJ2-1, with D unresolved. Trimming removed 5 bases from V and 12 bases from J, with 11 bases in between. Germline V gene lookup returns CDR1 SGHAT and CDR2 FQNNGV. CDR3 length: 11 amino acids. In DNA, the CDR3 is TGTGCCAGCAGCATAGCACATGGGCAGTTCTTC. Translating gives CASSIAHGQFF.

This clonotype was counted ten times or more. This rearrangement joins TRBV20-1 to TRBJ1-2; 10 nucleotides line up with TRBD1. Per germline, CDR1 DFQATT and CDR2 SNEGSKA (reference sequence). The CDR3 consists of 14 residues. The V gene end was trimmed by 2 bases and the J gene end by 5 bases; junction bases not matched to a gene: 5. The CDR3 here is CSARHGTGEYGYTF. Here the CDR3 DNA reads TGCAGTGCTAGACACGGGACAGGGGAGTATGGCTACACCTTC.

This clonotype showed up just a few times. The chain has TRBV30 and TRBJ2-3; 7 bases agree with TRBD2. The V gene's germline CDR1 is GTSNPN and CDR2 SVGIG (reference sequence). CDR3 length equals 17 residues. J gave up 1 base and V 2 bases, and 12 bases lay outside the gene matches. The CDR3 DNA follows: TGTGCCTGGAGTCTCCCCTGGGGGGGACCTCGCACAGATACGCAGTATTTT. It codes for CAWSLPWGGPRTDTQYF.

This clonotype was seen many times. This rearrangement joins TRBV3-1 to TRBJ1-2, with no clear D. The germline V gene encodes CDR1 LGHDT and CDR2 YNNKEL (reference sequence). The germline V and J ends were trimmed by 6 bases and 4 bases, with 15 bases remaining between them. There are 14 residues in the CDR3. The CDR3 here is CASSKVGRSYGYTF. The CDR3, as DNA: TGTGCCAGCAGTAAGGTTGGACGGAGCTATGGCTACACCTTC.

This clonotype was counted many times. Here the CDR3 reads CASSPRGAQETQYF. The CDR3 bases are TGTGCCAGCAGCCCGCGGGGGGCCCAAGAGACCCAGTACTTC. The gene calls are TRBV7-2 and TRBJ2-5; 8 nucleotides agree with TRBD2. The V segment lost 5 bases and the J segment 1 base; nucleotides outside the gene matches: 3. CDR1 and CDR2 from the germline V gene are SGHTA and FQGNSA. This CDR3 spans 14 amino acids.

This clonotype was recorded many times. V is TRBV12-3 or TRBV12-4 and J is TRBJ2-1; no reliable D call. The V gene lost 1 base and the J gene lost 5 bases, with 15 bases spanning the gap. The CDR3 loop spans 16 amino acids. As DNA, the CDR3 is TGTGCCAGCAGTTTAGAAGGGTTAGGCCTCCACAATGAGCAGTTCTTC. Translated: CASSLEGLGLHNEQFF.